Given below is one TCR beta chain in context. The sample originates from a study of blood T cell repertoires in COVID-19. Study in general: Both acute and convalescent COVID-19 samples were obtained from the United States, Italy and Spain. The cDNA or gDNA used as material had been derived from T cells, B-cell-depleted T cells, or PBMCs.

V lost 5 bases and J lost 5, with 18 bases in between. Germline CDR1 and CDR2: MNHEY and SVGAGI. The CDR3 sequence is 15 residues long. Original processing notes: Amplification from reference gene primers served as the basis for estimated nucleated cell counts. Method: immunoSEQ multiplex PCR; TCRdb's copy keeps in-frame clones and lacks some. That table gives V, J and clone size, and the DNA gave D and trimming. The sample lists 15,000 to 20,000 clones, about 90% occurring once. This chain links TRBV6-5 with TRBJ1-2, with D uncertain. This clonotype was sampled from a man aged 55 to 69 with active COVID-19. The source material was peripheral blood. CDR3 protein: CASSTRGRPQYGYTF. As DNA, the CDR3 is TGTGCCAGCAGTACCCGAGGGAGACCGCAGTATGGCTACACCTTC.